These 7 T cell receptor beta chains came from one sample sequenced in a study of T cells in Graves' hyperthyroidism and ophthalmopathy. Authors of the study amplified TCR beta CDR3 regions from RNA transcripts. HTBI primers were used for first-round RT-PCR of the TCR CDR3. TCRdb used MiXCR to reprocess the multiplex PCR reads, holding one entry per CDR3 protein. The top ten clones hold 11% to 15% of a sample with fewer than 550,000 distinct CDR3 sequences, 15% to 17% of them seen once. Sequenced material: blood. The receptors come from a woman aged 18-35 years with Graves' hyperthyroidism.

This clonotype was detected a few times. The CDR3 region has the DNA TGTGCCAGCGGAAAGGACAGGGTTGGGAATGAGCAGTTCTTC. It encodes CASGKDRVGNEQFF. This chain uses TRBV6-1 with TRBJ2-1; 8 bases are shared with TRBD1. CDR1 is MNHNS, CDR2 SASEGT, per germline. V lost 8 bases and J lost 7; bases outside the gene matches: 10. The CDR3 consists of 14 residues.

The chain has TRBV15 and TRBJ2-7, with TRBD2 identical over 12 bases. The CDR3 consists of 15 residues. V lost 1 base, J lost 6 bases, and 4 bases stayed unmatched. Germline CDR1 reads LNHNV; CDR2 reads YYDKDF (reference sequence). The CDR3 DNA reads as TGTGCCACCAGCAGAGCTAGCGGGAGGGGAACCGAGCAGTACTTC. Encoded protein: CATSRASGRGTEQYF.

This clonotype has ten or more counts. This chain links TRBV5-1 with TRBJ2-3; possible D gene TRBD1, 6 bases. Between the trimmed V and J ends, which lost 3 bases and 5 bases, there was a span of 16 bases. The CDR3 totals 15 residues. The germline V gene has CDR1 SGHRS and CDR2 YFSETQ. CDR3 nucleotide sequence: TGCGCCAGCAGCTCTTCGACAGGTCCCTTAGATACGCAGTATTTT. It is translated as CASSSSTGPLDTQYF.

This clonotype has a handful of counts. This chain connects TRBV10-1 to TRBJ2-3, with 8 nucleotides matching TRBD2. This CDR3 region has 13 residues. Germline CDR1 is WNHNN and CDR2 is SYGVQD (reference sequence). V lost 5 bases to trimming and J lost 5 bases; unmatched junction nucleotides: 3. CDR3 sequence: CASSRAGEDTQYF. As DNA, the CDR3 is TGCGCCAGCAGTAGAGCGGGAGAAGATACGCAGTATTTT.

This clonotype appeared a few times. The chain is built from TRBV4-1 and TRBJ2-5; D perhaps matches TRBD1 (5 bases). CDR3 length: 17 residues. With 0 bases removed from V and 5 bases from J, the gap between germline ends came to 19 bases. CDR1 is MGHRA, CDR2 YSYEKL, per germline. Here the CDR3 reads CASSQDRRTFGRETQYF. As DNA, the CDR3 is TGCGCCAGCAGCCAAGATCGCCGGACATTCGGGCGGGAGACCCAGTACTTC.

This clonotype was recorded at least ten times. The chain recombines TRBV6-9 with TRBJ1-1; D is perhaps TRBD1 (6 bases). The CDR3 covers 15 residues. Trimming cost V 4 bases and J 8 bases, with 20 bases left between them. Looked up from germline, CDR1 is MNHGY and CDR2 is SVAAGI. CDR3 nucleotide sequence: TGTGCCAGCAGTTCCGCTGAACAGGGAGGATTGGAAGCTTTCTTT. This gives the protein CASSSAEQGGLEAFF.

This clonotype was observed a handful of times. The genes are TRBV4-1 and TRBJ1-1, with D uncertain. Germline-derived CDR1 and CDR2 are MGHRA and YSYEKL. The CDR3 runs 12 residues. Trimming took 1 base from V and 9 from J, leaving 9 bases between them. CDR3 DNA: TGCGCCAGCAGCCAAGTGGGCCTTAAAGCTTTCTTT. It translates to CASSQVGLKAFF.